Below are 25 T cell receptor beta chains sequenced from a single sample in a study of T cells in Graves' hyperthyroidism and ophthalmopathy. Using RNA transcripts as the source, TCR beta CDR3 regions were amplified. The HTBI set primed first-round TCR CDR3 RT-PCR. In TCRdb, the multiplex PCR reads were re-called with MiXCR into one record per CDR3 protein. The sample has roughly 380,000 distinct CDR3 sequences, approximately 15% seen once. Sample: blood. The receptors derive from a young woman with Graves' hyperthyroidism.

The chain employs TRBV11-2 and TRBJ2-5; 7 nucleotides line up with TRBD2. Germline V CDR1 and CDR2: SGHAT, FQNNGV. The CDR3 has 14 amino acids. After removal of 2 bases from V and 4 bases from J, the junction contained 4 bases not matched to a gene. The CDR3 DNA reads as TGTGCCAGCAGCTTATGGGACTACGTAGAGACCCAGTACTTC. It encodes CASSLWDYVETQYF.

This clonotype was detected many times. The rearrangement joins TRBV27 to TRBJ2-7, with D tentatively TRBD1 (6 bases). Germline assignment: CDR1 MNHEY and CDR2 SMNVEV (reference sequence). There are 14 residues in the CDR3. The V end was cut by 2 bases, the J end by 3 bases, with 11 bases between. CDR3 nucleotide sequence: TGTGCCAGCAGTTTAGCCGGACAGAGCTACGAGCAGTACTTC. Translation: CASSLAGQSYEQYF.

This clonotype was found a few times. A read error may be the cause here, since a much bigger clone is one base away. The chain combines TRBV28 with TRBJ1-5; D uncertain. V was trimmed by 6 bases and J by 6 bases, leaving 9 bases between them. The CDR3 is 12 amino acids. The germline CDR1 and CDR2 sequences are MDHEN and SYDVKM. The CDR3 reads CASRVASQPQHF. Here the CDR3 DNA reads TGTGCCAGCAGAGTAGCGAGTCAGCCCCAGCATTTT. The variable domain in full, completed from reference TRBV28 and TRBJ1-5, reads DVKVTQSSRYLVKRTGEKVFLECVQDMDHENMFWYRQDPGLGLRLIYFSYDVKMKEKGDIPEGYSVSREKKERFSLILESASTNQTSMYLCASRVASQPQHFGDGTRLSIL.

The chain uses TRBV15 and TRBJ2-1, with TRBD1 matching over 9 bases. CDR3 length equals 15 residues. V lost 3 bases, J lost 4 bases, and 4 bases stayed unmatched. Germline V gene data show CDR1 as LNHNV and CDR2 as YYDKDF (reference sequence). CDR3 DNA sequence: TGTGCCACCAGCAGTAACAGGGGGCCGTACAATGAGCAGTTCTTC. Translation: CATSSNRGPYNEQFF.

The rearrangement joins TRBV15 to TRBJ2-1; tentatively, D is TRBD2 (6 bases). The germline V and J ends were trimmed by 4 bases and 5 bases, with 9 bases remaining between them. This CDR3 spans 13 amino acids. CDR1 and CDR2 from the germline V gene are LNHNV and YYDKDF (reference sequence). The CDR3 DNA reads TGTGCCACCAGCAAGGGAGGCGACAATGAGCAGTTCTTC. It translates to CATSKGGDNEQFF.

Many counts were recorded for this clonotype. The chain recombines TRBV29-1 with TRBJ1-1; tentative D call: TRBD1 (5 bases). The CDR3 is 14 residues long. V lost 6 bases, J lost 1 base, and 15 bases lay in between. Germline CDR1 SQVTM, CDR2 ANQGSEA. CDR3 protein: CSVAGTHENTEAFF. DNA of the CDR3: TGCAGCGTCGCCGGGACCCATGAGAACACTGAAGCTTTCTTT.

CDR3 sequence (DNA): TGCGCCAGCAGCATCCTGGCAGGGGAATCAGATGGCTACACCTTC. Translating gives CASSILAGESDGYTF. This chain joins TRBV5-1 and TRBJ1-2; maybe TRBD1 (6 bases). Trimming removed 4 bases from V and 6 bases from J, with 19 bases in between. This CDR3 comprises 15 residues. Looked up from germline, CDR1 is SGHRS and CDR2 is YFSETQ.

This clonotype was counted at least ten times. The rearrangement links TRBV28 to TRBJ2-7; the match to TRBD2 covers 11 bases. This CDR3 contains 15 residues. V dropped 5 bases and J dropped 5; count of bases not matched to a gene: 8. The germline gives CDR1 MDHEN, CDR2 SYDVKM. The CDR3 region is CASSVGTSGSDEQYF. The DNA for the CDR3 is TGTGCCAGCAGTGTTGGAACTAGCGGGAGCGACGAGCAGTACTTC. Filled out from reference TRBV28 and TRBJ2-7, the complete variable domain reads DVKVTQSSRYLVKRTGEKVFLECVQDMDHENMFWYRQDPGLGLRLIYFSYDVKMKEKGDIPEGYSVSREKKERFSLILESASTNQTSMYLCASSVGTSGSDEQYFGPGTRLTVT.

This chain links TRBV7-3 with TRBJ2-5; 10 nucleotides align to TRBD2. The germline V gene has CDR1 SGHTA and CDR2 FQGTGA. V shed 5 bases, J shed 1 base, and the junction held 4 bases outside the gene matches. This CDR3 spans 15 amino acids. The CDR3 spells CASSSSGRPQETQYF. CDR3 coding DNA: TGTGCCAGCAGCAGTAGCGGGAGGCCCCAAGAGACCCAGTACTTC.

This clonotype has a count of ten or more. The rearrangement joins TRBV5-1 to TRBJ1-5; TRBD1 might be the D (6 bases). CDR3 size: 14 residues. Germline V gene data show CDR1 as SGHRS and CDR2 as YFSETQ. V lost 0 bases, J lost 7 bases, and 11 bases lay in between. The CDR3 reads CASSLAGGGQPQHF. Written as DNA, the CDR3 is TGCGCCAGCAGCTTGGCCGGGGGCGGGCAGCCCCAGCATTTT.

The gene calls are TRBV2 and TRBJ2-7, with D perhaps TRBD1 (6 bases). This CDR3 contains 14 residues. The V end was cut by 6 bases, the J end by 0 bases, with 12 bases between. The germline V gene has CDR1 SNHLY and CDR2 FYNNEI. In DNA form, the CDR3 reads TGTGCCAGCAGCCATCAGGGGATCTCCTACGAGCAGTACTTC. The encoded protein is CASSHQGISYEQYF.

To note about this clonotype: A much bigger clone sits one base away, suggesting this may be a read error. The chain employs TRBV6-1 and TRBJ2-2; TRBD2 is a possible D gene (5 bases). The CDR3 has 15 residues. Per the germline V gene, CDR1 is MNHNS and CDR2 is SASEGT. Here the CDR3 DNA reads TGTGCCAGCAGTGAACGTGACGGTGAGGCCGGGGAGCAGTTTTTT. Its translation is CASSERDGEAGEQFF.

J is TRBJ1-5 and V is TRBV27; D is perhaps TRBD1 (5 bases). The germline V and J ends were trimmed by 3 bases and 0 bases, with 12 bases remaining between them. The CDR3 length is 16 residues. Germline V gene sequence: CDR1 MNHEY, CDR2 SMNVEV (reference sequence). The DNA of the CDR3 is TGTGCCAGCAGTTTCCGCGGGCAGGGTAGCAATCAGCCCCAGCATTTT. Amino acids: CASSFRGQGSNQPQHF.

The chain joins TRBV10-3 to TRBJ2-5; TRBD2 matches 15 bases. V lost 5 bases to trimming and J lost 3 bases; unmatched junction nucleotides: 4. Looked up from germline, CDR1 is ENHRY and CDR2 is SYGVKD. This CDR3 is 16 amino acids long. CDR3 in DNA: TGTGCCATCAGTCCCGGACTAGCGGGAGGGGAAGAGACCCAGTACTTC. Its protein is CAISPGLAGGEETQYF.

This clonotype was seen ten or more times. The CDR3 nucleotides read TGCGCCAGCAGGGACAGGCCATTACTAACCTACGAGCAGTACTTC. Encoded protein: CASRDRPLLTYEQYF. The chain employs TRBV10-2 and TRBJ2-7; 7 nucleotides line up with TRBD1. CDR1 WSHSY and CDR2 SAAADI come from the germline V gene. Trimming at V came to 6 bases and at J to 2 bases, leaving 10 bases not matched to a gene. The CDR3 is 15 residues long.

This clonotype was observed at least ten times. The chain combines TRBV7-2 with TRBJ2-3; 12 bases line up with TRBD2. The J segment lost 4 bases and the V segment lost 5 bases, leaving 7 bases of the junction unmatched. This CDR3 spans 16 amino acids. Germline values: CDR1 SGHTA, CDR2 FQGNSA. CDR3 sequence reads: CASSPTSGSGSDTQYF. CDR3 DNA sequence: TGTGCCAGCAGCCCGACTAGCGGGAGTGGGTCAGATACGCAGTATTTT.

This chain joins TRBV19 and TRBJ2-1; TRBD2 aligns across 9 bases. Losses at the gene ends were 4 bases for V and 0 bases for J; bases not matched to a gene: 13. CDR1 and CDR2 from the germline V gene are LNHDA and SQIVND (reference sequence). The CDR3 extends over 19 amino acids. The CDR3 coding sequence is TGTGCCAGTAGTAACCGTAGACTAGCGGCCCTCAGCTCCTACAATGAGCAGTTCTTC. Translating gives CASSNRRLAALSSYNEQFF.

This clonotype was found many times. This rearrangement joins TRBV28 to TRBJ2-5, with TRBD1 identical over 7 bases. Trimming removed 5 bases from V and 4 bases from J; junction bases left unmatched: 13. This CDR3 contains 16 residues. CDR1 and CDR2 from the germline V gene are MDHEN and SYDVKM. In DNA, the CDR3 is TGTGCCAGCAGTGGAAACAGGGGTTGGGATGTAGAGACCCAGTACTTC. Amino acid sequence: CASSGNRGWDVETQYF.

This clonotype came up many times. The rearrangement uses TRBV3-1 and TRBJ2-7; D uncertain. Germline CDR1 and CDR2: LGHDT and YNNKEL (reference sequence). Between the trimmed V and J ends, which lost 1 base and 0 bases, there was a span of 10 bases. The CDR3 is 15 residues long. The CDR3 protein is CASSQAFESSYEQYF. The CDR3 nucleotides read TGTGCCAGCAGCCAAGCCTTTGAAAGCTCCTACGAGCAGTACTTC.

This clonotype was detected many times. The V call is TRBV6-4, the J call TRBJ1-2, with 9 bases that match TRBD1. Trimming cost V 4 bases and J 3 bases; bases outside gene matches: 6. From germline, CDR1 is MRHNA and CDR2 SNTAGT. This CDR3 spans 15 amino acids. Written as DNA, the CDR3 is TGTGCCAGCAGTGCAGAGGGACAGGGCTACTATGGCTACACCTTC. This codes for CASSAEGQGYYGYTF.

This clonotype was seen a handful of times. The CDR3, as DNA: TGTGCCAGCAGCTCATTTCCGGGACAGCAAGAGACCCAGTACTTC. Encoded protein: CASSSFPGQQETQYF. The genes are TRBV5-5 and TRBJ2-5; 7 bases are shared with TRBD1. The CDR3 consists of 15 residues. CDR1 SGHKS and CDR2 YYEKEE come from the germline V gene (reference sequence). J gave up 2 bases and V 3 bases, and 7 bases lay outside the gene matches.

This chain joins TRBV2 and TRBJ1-6, with TRBD1 as a possible D gene (5 bases). The CDR3 spans 15 residues. Trimming cost V 3 bases and J 9 bases, with 15 bases left between them. The V gene's germline CDR1 is SNHLY and CDR2 FYNNEI. The CDR3 DNA is TGTGCCAGCAGTGATCGGACATCCGGGGGTTCACCCCTCCACTTT. It specifies CASSDRTSGGSPLHF.

The J gene is TRBJ2-5, the V gene TRBV29-1; D may match TRBD1 or TRBD2 (7 bases each). This CDR3 is 14 amino acids long. The V end was cut by 0 bases, the J end by 12 bases, with 20 bases between. Germline V gene data show CDR1 as SQVTM and CDR2 as ANQGSEA. The DNA of the CDR3 is TGCAGCGTTGAAGATCGTGGCAGGGGGGGGTTTGAGTACTTC. It translates to CSVEDRGRGGFEYF.

This clonotype was counted ten times or more. The chain couples TRBV4-1 to TRBJ2-7, with no clear D. Germline loops: CDR1 MGHRA, CDR2 YSYEKL. Trimming pared 3 bases from V and 6 bases from J, leaving 15 bases between. This CDR3 spans 14 amino acids. CDR3 loop: CASSQVVGNREQYF. In nucleotides, the CDR3 is TGCGCCAGCAGCCAGGTGGTGGGGAACCGCGAGCAGTACTTC.

The rearrangement uses TRBV4-1 and TRBJ1-2; a weak D match, TRBD1 (5 bases). Germline loops: CDR1 MGHRA, CDR2 YSYEKL. The CDR3 totals 14 residues. Trimming cost V 0 bases and J 7 bases, with 12 bases left between them. CDR3 amino acids: CASSQDAGEGGYTF. DNA for the CDR3: TGCGCCAGCAGCCAAGATGCGGGGGAAGGTGGCTACACCTTC.